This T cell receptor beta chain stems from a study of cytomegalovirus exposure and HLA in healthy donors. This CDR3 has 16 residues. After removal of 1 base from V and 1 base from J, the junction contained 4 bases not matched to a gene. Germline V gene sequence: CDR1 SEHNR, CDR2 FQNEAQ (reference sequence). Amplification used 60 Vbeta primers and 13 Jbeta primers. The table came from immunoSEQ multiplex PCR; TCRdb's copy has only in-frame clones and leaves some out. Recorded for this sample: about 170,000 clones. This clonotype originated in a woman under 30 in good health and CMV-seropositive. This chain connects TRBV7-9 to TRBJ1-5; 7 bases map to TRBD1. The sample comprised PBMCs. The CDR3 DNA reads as TGTGCCAGCAGCTTAGGACAGGGAGGAAGCAATCAGCCCCAGCATTTT. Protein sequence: CASSLGQGGSNQPQHF.